One T cell receptor (beta chain) is described in this entry. The antigen is unknown. Patients had residual fresh-frozen tumor tissue and more than two years of survival data. No glioblastoma patient carried an isocitrate dehydrogenase mutation. These data come from a study of glioma-infiltrating T cells after dendritic cell vaccination. Study background: Autologous tumor lysate-pulsed dendritic cell vaccination was given between about 2003 and 2013.

The method was immunoSEQ multiplex PCR; TCRdb's version includes in-frame clones alone and lacks a portion of them. The table includes about 90,000 clones, 70% to 90% detected once. CDR1 SQVTM and CDR2 ANQGSEA come from the germline V gene. This CDR3 is 13 amino acids long. The V and J ends lost 6 bases and 1 base, in that order; junction bases with no gene match: 4. Study-wide results and limits: Only a small number of patients had complete blood and tumor samples.

The chain has TRBV29-1 and TRBJ1-1; 8 nucleotides match TRBD1. The specimen was blood, collected before dendritic cell vaccination. The sequence was collected from a human donor with glioblastoma. The CDR3 is CSVFDRGNTEAFF. CDR3 nucleotides: TGCAGCGTATTCGACAGGGGGAACACTGAAGCTTTCTTT.